A few counts support the clone carrying this TCR beta chain. These data come from a study of blood T cell repertoires in COVID-19. Across the whole study: Specimens from acute and convalescent COVID-19 originated in the United States, Italy and Spain. PBMCs, B-cell-depleted T cells, or T cells provided the cDNA or gDNA that made up the material.

Per the authors' pipeline: Estimates of nucleated cell counts were drawn from the amplification of reference gene primers. Using immunoSEQ multiplex PCR, the repertoire was profiled, and TCRdb retains in-frame clones only, with some absent. The V and J calls and clone size are taken from that table; D and trimming were inferred from the DNA. The sample yields some 87,000 clones, around 88% seen once. CDR3 length: 14 amino acids. Germline V gene sequence: CDR1 SGHVS, CDR2 FQNEAQ. Trimming shortened V by 5 bases and J by 7 bases, and 17 bases separated the two germline ends. The source of this sequence is a man older than 75 with active or convalescent COVID-19. This chain connects TRBV7-8 to TRBJ1-1; no definite D call. Sequences were obtained from peripheral blood. Here the CDR3 reads CASSKRTAEGEAFF. CDR3 DNA sequence: TGTGCCAGCAGCAAACGGACGGCTGAGGGTGAAGCTTTCTTT.